Each of the 2 T cell receptor beta chains below was sequenced from the same sample in a study of cytotoxic CD8 clonotypes in ibrutinib-treated CLL. Profiled with immunoSEQ multiplex PCR; TCRdb holds only in-frame clones, not every one. Found here are approximately 140,000 clones, around 93% of them singletons; the top ten hold about a tenth. The sequencing here drew on PBMCs, taken after 12 months of ibrutinib treatment. The origin of the receptors is a human donor with chronic lymphocytic leukemia.

This rearrangement joins TRBV2 to TRBJ2-1, with 10 bases fitting TRBD2. Looked up from germline, CDR1 is SNHLY and CDR2 is FYNNEI. This CDR3 contains 15 residues. V was pared by 6 bases and J by 7 bases, with 9 bases of the junction left unmatched. The CDR3 protein is CASRRASGGLNEQFF. The CDR3 DNA reads as TGTGCCAGCAGGCGCGCTAGCGGGGGACTGAATGAGCAGTTCTTC.

V usage is TRBV18 and J usage is TRBJ2-3, with TRBD2 matching over 9 bases. The CDR3 loop spans 15 amino acids. Germline CDR1 is KGHSH and CDR2 is LQKENI. After removal of 1 base from V and 1 base from J, the junction contained 0 bases not matched to a gene. The CDR3 DNA reads as TGTGCCAGCTCACCACGGACTAGCGGCACAGATACGCAGTATTTT. Protein: CASSPRTSGTDTQYF.